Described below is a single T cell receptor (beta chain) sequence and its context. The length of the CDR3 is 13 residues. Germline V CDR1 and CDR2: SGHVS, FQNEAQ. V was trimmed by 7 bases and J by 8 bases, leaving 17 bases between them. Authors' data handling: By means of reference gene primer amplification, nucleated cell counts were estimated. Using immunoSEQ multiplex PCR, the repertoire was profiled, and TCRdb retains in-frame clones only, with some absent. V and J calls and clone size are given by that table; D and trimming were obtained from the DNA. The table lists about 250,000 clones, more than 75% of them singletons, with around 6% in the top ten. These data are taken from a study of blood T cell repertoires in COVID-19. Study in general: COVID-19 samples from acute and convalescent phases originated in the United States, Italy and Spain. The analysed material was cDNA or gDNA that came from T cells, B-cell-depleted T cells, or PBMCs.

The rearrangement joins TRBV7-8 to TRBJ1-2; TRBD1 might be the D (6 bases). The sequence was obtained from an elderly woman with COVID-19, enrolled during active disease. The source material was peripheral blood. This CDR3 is CASTTGVGGGYTF. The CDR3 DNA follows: TGTGCCAGCACCACCGGCGTAGGGGGAGGCTACACCTTC.